The 15 T cell receptor beta chains given below trace back to one sample, sequenced in a study of cytomegalovirus exposure and HLA in healthy donors. Both 60 Vbeta primers and 13 Jbeta primers went into the PCR. This table comes from immunoSEQ multiplex PCR, and its TCRdb copy is limited to in-frame clones, with some not included. The profile covers about 130,000 clones, with roughly 78% appearing a single time and 5% to 5.5% taken by the ten largest. Sequencing used PBMCs. The receptors here all came from a man between 25 and 39 years old in good health and CMV-seronegative.

CDR3 amino acids: CASKVRARGANVLTF. The CDR3 region has the DNA TGTGCCAGCAAGGTGAGGGCTCGTGGGGCCAACGTCCTGACTTTC. V and J are TRBV19 and TRBJ2-6; weak D call: TRBD2 (5 bases). The CDR3 length is 15 residues. Germline V gene lookup returns CDR1 LNHDA and CDR2 SQIVND (reference sequence). With 9 bases removed from V and 3 bases from J, the gap between germline ends came to 15 bases.

Note on this clone: The identical CDR3 is also encoded by other nucleotide sequences in the sample. This chain links TRBV30 with TRBJ2-5, with TRBD1 as a possible D gene (7 bases). V lost 4 bases and J lost 5, with 8 bases in between. This CDR3 comprises 11 residues. Germline values: CDR1 GTSNPN, CDR2 SVGIG (reference sequence). In DNA form, the CDR3 reads TGTGCCTGGACAGGGGGGGAGACCCAGTACTTC. Translation gives CAWTGGETQYF.

The chain combines TRBV5-1 with TRBJ2-3; TRBD1 aligns across 8 bases. Germline CDR1 reads SGHRS; CDR2 reads YFSETQ. J lost 6 bases, V lost 3 bases, and 12 bases had no gene match. CDR3 length: 16 residues. The CDR3 reads CASSSRRQGNWDTQYF. DNA of the CDR3: TGCGCCAGCAGCTCAAGGCGACAGGGGAATTGGGATACGCAGTATTTT.

V is TRBV5-1 and J is TRBJ1-1; tentatively, D is TRBD1 (5 bases). This CDR3 contains 14 residues. The V and J ends lost 2 bases and 1 base respectively, with 9 bases between them. Germline CDR1 is SGHRS and CDR2 is YFSETQ. The CDR3 DNA sequence: TGCGCCAGCAGCTTCGACGGGGGGAACACTGAAGCTTTCTTT. Encoded protein: CASSFDGGNTEAFF.

The V call is TRBV19, the J call TRBJ1-5; D is ambiguous. Germline V gene data show CDR1 as LNHDA and CDR2 as SQIVND (reference sequence). There are 13 residues in the CDR3. V lost 9 bases to trimming and J lost 5 bases, with 14 bases between them. CDR3: CASRSAVHQPQHF. CDR3 nucleotides: TGTGCCAGCCGCTCAGCGGTTCATCAGCCCCAGCATTTT.

J is TRBJ1-1 and V is TRBV28, with TRBD1 matching over 8 bases. There are 15 residues in the CDR3. The germline gives CDR1 MDHEN, CDR2 SYDVKM. With 1 base clipped from V and 4 bases from J, the junction kept 5 bases outside the gene matches. The CDR3 DNA follows: TGTGCCAGCAGTTTATCTGACAGGGGACTCACTGAAGCTTTCTTT. Amino acid sequence: CASSLSDRGLTEAFF.

The V gene is TRBV27, the J gene TRBJ2-5; 8 bases line up with TRBD1. The CDR3 covers 12 residues. The V gene's germline CDR1 is MNHEY and CDR2 SMNVEV (reference sequence). Losses at the gene ends were 4 bases for V and 11 bases for J; bases not matched to a gene: 6. Here the CDR3 reads CASSSDQGAQYF. CDR3 DNA sequence: TGTGCCAGCAGTTCAGACCAGGGGGCTCAGTACTTC.

J is TRBJ2-7 and V is TRBV30, with D possibly matching TRBD1 (6 bases). V dropped 2 bases and J dropped 5 bases, with 13 bases sitting between them. Germline V gives CDR1 GTSNPN, CDR2 SVGIG (reference sequence). The CDR3 contains 13 residues. The CDR3 spells CAWSLTGLHEQYF. Here the CDR3 DNA reads TGTGCCTGGAGTCTAACAGGGCTCCACGAGCAGTACTTC.

This chain joins TRBV27 and TRBJ2-1; maybe TRBD2 (5 bases). Germline V lookup: CDR1 MNHEY, CDR2 SMNVEV (reference sequence). V was pared by 3 bases and J by 10 bases, with 19 bases between. This CDR3 has 15 residues. DNA of the CDR3: TGTGCCAGCAGTTTCTCGGGGAATCCACCGCGGGAGCAGTTCTTC. Its translation is CASSFSGNPPREQFF.

The chain combines TRBV6-5 with TRBJ2-7; TRBD1 agrees at 12 bases. V shed 8 bases and J 12 bases; nucleotides not matched to a gene: 11. Germline-derived CDR1 and CDR2 are MNHEY and SVGAGI. The CDR3 has 13 amino acids. In nucleotides, the CDR3 is TGTGCCAGCTACGCCGGGACAGGGGGCCTACGGTACTTC. Its translation: CASYAGTGGLRYF.

This rearrangement joins TRBV5-4 to TRBJ2-3, with TRBD2 matching 8 bases. The germline V gene encodes CDR1 SGHNT and CDR2 YYREEE (reference sequence). The CDR3 sequence is 15 residues long. The J segment lost 6 bases and the V segment lost 0 bases, leaving 6 bases of the junction unmatched. CDR3: CASSLVAGRGDTQYF. CDR3 nucleotide sequence: TGTGCCAGCAGCTTGGTAGCGGGGCGCGGGGATACGCAGTATTTT.

The chain couples TRBV10-3 to TRBJ2-1; TRBD1 agrees at 7 bases. CDR1 is ENHRY and CDR2 is SYGVKD in the germline V gene. CDR3 length equals 16 residues. Trimming removed 5 bases from V and 0 bases from J; junction bases left unmatched: 7. The CDR3 spells CAISPQTGSSYNEQFF. CDR3 sequence (DNA): TGTGCCATCAGTCCCCAGACAGGGAGCTCCTACAATGAGCAGTTCTTC.

The chain joins TRBV6-4 to TRBJ2-7; tentatively, D is TRBD1 (5 bases). Trimming shortened V by 7 bases and J by 0 bases, and 16 bases separated the two germline ends. The length of the CDR3 is 15 residues. Germline values: CDR1 MRHNA, CDR2 SNTAGT. The CDR3 DNA follows: TGTGCCAGCATTAGGTACGACGACAGCTCCTACGAGCAGTACTTC. It encodes CASIRYDDSSYEQYF.

The sample holds a few counts of this clone. This chain uses TRBV5-1 with TRBJ1-2; D is unresolved. V lost 0 bases to trimming and J lost 4 bases, with 7 bases between them. CDR3 length: 13 amino acids. In germline, CDR1 is SGHRS, CDR2 YFSETQ. For the CDR3, the DNA is TGCGCCAGCAGCTTGGCGGGAGTCTATGGCTACACCTTC. This encodes CASSLAGVYGYTF.

V is TRBV6-5 and J is TRBJ2-5; 12 nucleotides line up with TRBD2. The J call may be in error: the DNA end matches TRBJ2-7 better. Germline assignment: CDR1 MNHEY and CDR2 SVGAGI. The CDR3 totals 14 residues. This CDR3 is CASSSGTSGYEQYF. CDR3 bases: TGTGCCAGCAGTTCAGGGACTAGCGGGTACGAGCAGTACTTC.